The 14 T cell receptor beta chains listed next were all sequenced from one sample in a study of cytomegalovirus exposure and HLA in healthy donors. PCR was performed using 60 Vbeta and 13 Jbeta primers. TCRdb's copy holds only in-frame clones and misses some; the assay was immunoSEQ multiplex PCR. The sample contains roughly 120,000 clones, 15% to 17% of which appear only once. The specimen was PBMCs. The receptors shown here come from a woman under 30 in good health and CMV-seronegative.

This clone was seen more than once but under ten times. The genes are TRBV5-4 and TRBJ2-5; 9 bases agree with TRBD1. CDR1 SGHNT and CDR2 YYREEE come from the germline V gene (reference sequence). After removal of 4 bases from V and 3 bases from J, the junction contained 4 bases not matched to a gene. This CDR3 spans 14 amino acids. The CDR3 is CASSDRTGEETQYF. The CDR3 DNA follows: TGTGCCAGCAGCGACCGGACAGGGGAAGAGACCCAGTACTTC.

This clone was observed a handful of times. J is TRBJ2-1 and V is TRBV27, with D unresolved. Per germline, CDR1 MNHEY and CDR2 SMNVEV (reference sequence). The CDR3 is 13 amino acids. Trimming removed 4 bases from V and 9 bases from J, with 13 bases in between. CDR3 bases: TGTGCCAGCAGTTGGTCAGGTGCAACTGAGCAGTTCTTC. It translates to CASSWSGATEQFF.

The chain has TRBV6-5 and TRBJ2-1; TRBD1 matches at 7 bases. Looked up from germline, CDR1 is MNHEY and CDR2 is SVGAGI. The CDR3 is 14 amino acids. The V gene end was trimmed by 4 bases and the J gene end by 7 bases; junction bases not matched to a gene: 7. The chain's CDR3 is CASSSRDRRNEQFF. DNA for the CDR3: TGTGCCAGCAGTTCCCGGGACAGAAGAAATGAGCAGTTCTTC.

This clone was seen only a few times. The rearrangement links TRBV19 to TRBJ1-6, with 10 bases fitting TRBD1. The V gene's germline CDR1 is LNHDA and CDR2 SQIVND (reference sequence). The CDR3 loop spans 16 amino acids. J was trimmed by 9 bases and V by 4 bases; bases with no gene match: 9. The CDR3 loop is CASSTLTGTGVSPLHF. The CDR3 bases are TGTGCCAGTAGTACGCTAACCGGGACAGGGGTTTCACCCCTCCACTTT. Variable domain in full (rest from reference TRBV19 and TRBJ1-6): DGGITQSPKYLFRKEGQNVTLSCEQNLNHDAMYWYRQDPGQGLRLIYYSQIVNDFQKGDIAEGYSVSREKKESFPLTVTSAQKNPTAFYLCASSTLTGTGVSPLHFGNGTRLTVT.

J is TRBJ2-3 and V is TRBV5-4, with a possible D match to TRBD2 (5 bases). With 5 bases removed from V and 0 bases from J, the gap between germline ends came to 13 bases. The CDR3 has 15 amino acids. Germline lookup yields CDR1 SGHNT and CDR2 YYREEE (reference sequence). The CDR3 DNA sequence: TGTGCCAGCAGTAGGATGTCGGGGAGCACAGATACGCAGTATTTT. It is translated as CASSRMSGSTDTQYF.

The chain couples TRBV7-9 to TRBJ1-1; D remains unclear. The CDR3 consists of 14 residues. Germline assignment: CDR1 SEHNR and CDR2 FQNEAQ (reference sequence). Between the trimmed V and J ends, which lost 2 bases and 3 bases, there was a span of 10 bases. The CDR3 DNA is TGTGCCAGCAGCTTAACCCTCGGGGACACTGAAGCTTTCTTT. Translating gives CASSLTLGDTEAFF. Using reference TRBV7-9 and TRBJ1-1 for the parts outside the CDR3, the full variable domain is DTGVSQNPRHKITKRGQNVTFRCDPISEHNRLYWYRQTLGQGPEFLTYFQNEAQLEKSRLLSDRFSAERPKGSFSTLEIQRTEQGDSAMYLCASSLTLGDTEAFFGQGTRLTVV.

The chain uses TRBV4-1 and TRBJ1-2, with a possible D match to TRBD1 (5 bases). The CDR3 spans 14 residues. Germline CDR1 MGHRA, CDR2 YSYEKL. V was cut by 4 bases and J by 7 bases, with 16 bases left in between. The DNA of the CDR3 is TGCGCCAGCAGCCTTTCGGCAGGGCCCTCTGGCTACACCTTC. Translation gives CASSLSAGPSGYTF.

This clone was seen a few times. This chain joins TRBV27 and TRBJ2-7; 7 bases agree with TRBD1. This CDR3 is 14 amino acids long. Trimming cost V 6 bases and J 2 bases; bases outside gene matches: 7. Germline V gives CDR1 MNHEY, CDR2 SMNVEV (reference sequence). The CDR3 DNA is TGTGCCAGCAGCCCCGACAGGGTTCCCTACGAGCAGTACTTC. This sequence encodes CASSPDRVPYEQYF.

Only a few counts were recorded for this clone. The chain employs TRBV4-1 and TRBJ2-3; 7 bases line up with TRBD2. Germline lookup yields CDR1 MGHRA and CDR2 YSYEKL. The CDR3 loop spans 15 amino acids. V lost 5 bases and J lost 2; bases outside the gene matches: 7. CDR3 sequence: CASSFRAGLTDTQYF. The CDR3, as DNA: TGCGCCAGCAGCTTCCGAGCGGGACTCACAGATACGCAGTATTTT.

The chain is built from TRBV10-3 and TRBJ2-3; TRBD2 matches at 7 bases. V gave up 2 bases and J gave up 3 bases; unmatched junction bases: 5. The germline gives CDR1 ENHRY, CDR2 SYGVKD. This CDR3 is 15 amino acids long. The DNA of the CDR3 is TGTGCCATCAGTGAGAGGATGGGAGGGACAGATACGCAGTATTTT. It codes for CAISERMGGTDTQYF.

V usage is TRBV2 and J usage is TRBJ2-5; 7 bases align to TRBD2. This CDR3 region has 13 residues. The V gene end was trimmed by 8 bases and the J gene end by 5 bases; junction bases not matched to a gene: 8. Per germline, CDR1 SNHLY and CDR2 FYNNEI. CDR3 in amino acids: CASGTNLGETQYF. For the CDR3, the DNA is TGTGCCAGCGGGACTAACCTCGGGGAGACCCAGTACTTC.

The table lists this clone with a few counts. The V and J genes are TRBV30 and TRBJ1-1; unclear D gene. This CDR3 is 12 amino acids long. The germline V and J ends were trimmed by 0 bases and 9 bases, with 11 bases remaining between them. Germline V gene data show CDR1 as GTSNPN and CDR2 as SVGIG (reference sequence). The CDR3 spells CAWSVLSGKAFF. CDR3 DNA: TGTGCCTGGAGTGTACTGTCGGGGAAAGCTTTCTTT. The full variable domain, in which reference TRBV30 and TRBJ1-1 provide the parts outside the CDR3, is SQTIHQWPATLVQPVGSPLSLECTVEGTSNPNLYWYRQAAGRGLQLLFYSVGIGQISSEVPQNLSASRPQDRQFILSSKKLLLSDSGFYLCAWSVLSGKAFFGQGTRLTVV.

This clone was detected a few times. This chain connects TRBV28 to TRBJ1-5; D possibly corresponds to TRBD1 (5 bases). The CDR3 covers 16 residues. Germline lookup yields CDR1 MDHEN and CDR2 SYDVKM. V lost 5 bases, J lost 3 bases, and 17 bases lay in between. As DNA, the CDR3 is TGTGCCAGCAGTCCACGACTCGCGACAGTCAATCAGCCCCAGCATTTT. Translation: CASSPRLATVNQPQHF.

This clone was detected a few times. J is TRBJ2-3 and V is TRBV7-8; maybe TRBD2 (6 bases). Trimming shortened V by 4 bases and J by 5 bases, and 16 bases separated the two germline ends. Germline assignment: CDR1 SGHVS and CDR2 FQNEAQ. This CDR3 region has 15 residues. CDR3 region: CASSSGTPGVDTQYF. In nucleotides, the CDR3 is TGTGCCAGCAGCTCCGGGACCCCGGGGGTAGATACGCAGTATTTT.